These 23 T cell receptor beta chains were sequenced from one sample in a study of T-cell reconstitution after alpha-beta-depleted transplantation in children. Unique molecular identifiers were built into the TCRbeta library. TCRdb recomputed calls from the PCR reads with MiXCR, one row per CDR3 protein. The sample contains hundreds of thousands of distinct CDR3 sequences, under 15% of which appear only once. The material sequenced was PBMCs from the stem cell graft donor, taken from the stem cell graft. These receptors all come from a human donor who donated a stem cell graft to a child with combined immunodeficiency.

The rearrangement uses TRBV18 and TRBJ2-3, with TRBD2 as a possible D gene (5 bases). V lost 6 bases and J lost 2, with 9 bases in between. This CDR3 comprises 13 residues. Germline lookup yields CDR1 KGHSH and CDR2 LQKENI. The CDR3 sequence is CASSPAVTDTQYF. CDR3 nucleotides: TGTGCCAGCTCGCCAGCGGTCACAGATACGCAGTATTTT.

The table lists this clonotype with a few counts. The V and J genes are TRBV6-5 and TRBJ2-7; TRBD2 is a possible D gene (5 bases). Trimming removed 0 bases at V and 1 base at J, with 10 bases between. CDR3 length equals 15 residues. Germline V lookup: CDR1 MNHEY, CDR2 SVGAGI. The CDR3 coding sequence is TGTGCCAGCAGTTACTCGGAGGCGGTATCCTACGAGCAGTACTTC. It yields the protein CASSYSEAVSYEQYF.

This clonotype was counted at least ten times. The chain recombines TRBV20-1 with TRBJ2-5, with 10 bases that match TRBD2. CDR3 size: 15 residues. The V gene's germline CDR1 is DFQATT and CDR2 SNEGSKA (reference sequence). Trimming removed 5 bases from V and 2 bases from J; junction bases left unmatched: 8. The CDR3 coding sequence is TGCAGTGCTCCCGGGGGAGCGGGAGGGCAAGAGACCCAGTACTTC. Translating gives CSAPGGAGGQETQYF.

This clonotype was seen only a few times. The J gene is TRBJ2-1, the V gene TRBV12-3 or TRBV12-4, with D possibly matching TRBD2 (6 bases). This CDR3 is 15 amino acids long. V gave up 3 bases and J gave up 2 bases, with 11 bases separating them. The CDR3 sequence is CASSLSGVTYNEQFF. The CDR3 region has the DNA TGTGCCAGCAGTTTGTCGGGGGTGACCTACAATGAGCAGTTCTTC.

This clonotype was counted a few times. DNA of the CDR3: TGTGCCAGCAGTTCCCCAGGGGCACTAATACGGTACACCGGGGAGCTGTTTTTT. Residues: CASSSPGALIRYTGELFF. V usage is TRBV28 and J usage is TRBJ2-2; D may be TRBD1 (6 bases). The CDR3 has 18 residues. V gave up 4 bases and J gave up 3 bases, with 21 bases separating them. Germline values: CDR1 MDHEN, CDR2 SYDVKM.

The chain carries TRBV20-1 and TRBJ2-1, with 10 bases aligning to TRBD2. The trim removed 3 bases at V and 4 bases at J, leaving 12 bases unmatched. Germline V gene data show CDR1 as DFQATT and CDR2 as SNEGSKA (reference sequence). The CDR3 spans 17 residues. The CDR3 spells CSASTSSGGFSYNEQFF. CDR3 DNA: TGCAGTGCTAGCACATCTAGCGGGGGTTTTTCTTACAATGAGCAGTTCTTC.

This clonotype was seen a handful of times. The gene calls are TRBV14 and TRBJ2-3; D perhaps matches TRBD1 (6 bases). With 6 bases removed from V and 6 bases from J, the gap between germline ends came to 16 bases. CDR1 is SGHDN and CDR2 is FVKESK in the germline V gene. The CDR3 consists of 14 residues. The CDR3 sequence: CASSGTGFEDTQYF. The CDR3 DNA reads TGTGCCAGCAGTGGTACAGGGTTCGAGGATACGCAGTATTTT.

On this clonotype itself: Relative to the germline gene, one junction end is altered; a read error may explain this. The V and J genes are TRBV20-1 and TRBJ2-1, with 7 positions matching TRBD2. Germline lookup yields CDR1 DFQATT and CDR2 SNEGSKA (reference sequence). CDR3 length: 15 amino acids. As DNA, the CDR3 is TGCTGTGCTAGAGATGGCGGGAGAGCTTACAATGAGCAGTTCTTC. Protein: CCARDGGRAYNEQFF.

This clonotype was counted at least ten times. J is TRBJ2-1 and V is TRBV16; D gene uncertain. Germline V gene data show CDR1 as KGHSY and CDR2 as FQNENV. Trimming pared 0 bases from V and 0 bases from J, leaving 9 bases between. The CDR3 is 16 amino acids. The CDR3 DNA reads TGTGCCAGCAGCCAATCATCAGGCCTCTCCTACAATGAGCAGTTCTTC. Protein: CASSQSSGLSYNEQFF.

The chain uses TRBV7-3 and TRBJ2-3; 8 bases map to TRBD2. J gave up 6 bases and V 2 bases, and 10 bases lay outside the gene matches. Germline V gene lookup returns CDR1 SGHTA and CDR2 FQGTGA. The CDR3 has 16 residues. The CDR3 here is CASSLRASGPWDTQYF. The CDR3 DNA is TGTGCCAGCAGCTTACGGGCTAGCGGGCCCTGGGATACGCAGTATTTT. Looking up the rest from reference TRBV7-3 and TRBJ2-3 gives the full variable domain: GAGVSQTPSNKVTEKGKYVELRCDPISGHTALYWYRQSLGQGPEFLIYFQGTGAADDSGLPNDRFFAVRPEGSVSTLKIQRTERGDSAVYLCASSLRASGPWDTQYFGPGTRLTVL.

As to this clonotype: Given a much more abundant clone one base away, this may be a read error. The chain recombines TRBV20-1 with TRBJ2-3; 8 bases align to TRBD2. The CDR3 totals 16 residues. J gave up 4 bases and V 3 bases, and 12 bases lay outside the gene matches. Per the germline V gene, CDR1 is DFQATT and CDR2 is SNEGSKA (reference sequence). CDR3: CSARGHSGVPPDTQYF. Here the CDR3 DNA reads TGCAGTGCTAGGGGCCATAGCGGGGTGCCGCCAGATACGCAGTATTTT.

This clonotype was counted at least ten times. In DNA, the CDR3 is TGTGCCAGCAGCTTGGTCCCCCCTAAAGAGACCCAGTACTTC. Protein: CASSLVPPKETQYF. The chain is built from TRBV5-6 and TRBJ2-5, with D unresolved. The V end lost 0 bases, the J end lost 3 bases, and 9 bases lay between the germline ends. The CDR3 is 14 residues long. Germline V gene sequence: CDR1 SGHDT, CDR2 YYEEEE.

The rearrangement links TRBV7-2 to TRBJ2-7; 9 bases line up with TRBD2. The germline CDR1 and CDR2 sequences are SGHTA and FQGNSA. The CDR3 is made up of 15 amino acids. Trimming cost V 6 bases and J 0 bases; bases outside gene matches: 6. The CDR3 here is CASRYNSGSSYEQYF. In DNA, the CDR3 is TGTGCCAGCAGATATAATAGCGGGAGCTCCTACGAGCAGTACTTC.

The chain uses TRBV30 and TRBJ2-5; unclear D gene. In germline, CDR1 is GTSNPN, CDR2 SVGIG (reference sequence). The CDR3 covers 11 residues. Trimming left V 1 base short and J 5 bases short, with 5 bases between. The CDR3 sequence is CAWSARETQYF. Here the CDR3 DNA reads TGTGCCTGGAGTGCCCGGGAGACCCAGTACTTC.

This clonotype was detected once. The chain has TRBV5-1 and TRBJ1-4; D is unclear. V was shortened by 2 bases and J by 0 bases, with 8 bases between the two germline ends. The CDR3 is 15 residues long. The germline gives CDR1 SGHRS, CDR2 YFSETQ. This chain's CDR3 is CASSFQPATNEKLFF. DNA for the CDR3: TGCGCCAGCAGCTTCCAGCCTGCAACTAATGAAAAACTGTTTTTT.

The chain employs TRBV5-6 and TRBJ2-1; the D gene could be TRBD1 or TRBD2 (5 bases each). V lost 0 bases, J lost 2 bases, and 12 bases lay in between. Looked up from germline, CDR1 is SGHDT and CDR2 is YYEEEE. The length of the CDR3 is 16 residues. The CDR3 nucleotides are TGTGCCAGCAGCTTGGATGGGGGTCCTCCCTACAATGAGCAGTTCTTC. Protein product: CASSLDGGPPYNEQFF. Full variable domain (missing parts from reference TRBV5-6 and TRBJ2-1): DAGVTQSPTHLIKTRGQQVTLRCSPKSGHDTVSWYQQALGQGPQFIFQYYEEEERQRGNFPDRFSGHQFPNYSSELNVNALLLGDSALYLCASSLDGGPPYNEQFFGPGTRLTVL.

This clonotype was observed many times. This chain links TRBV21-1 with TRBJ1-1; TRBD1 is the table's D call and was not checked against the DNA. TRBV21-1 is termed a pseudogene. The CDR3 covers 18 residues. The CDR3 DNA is TGTGCCAGCAGCCCCTGTTTACAGGGGGCTAGTATGAACACTGAAGCTTTCTTT. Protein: CASSPCLQGASMNTEAFF.

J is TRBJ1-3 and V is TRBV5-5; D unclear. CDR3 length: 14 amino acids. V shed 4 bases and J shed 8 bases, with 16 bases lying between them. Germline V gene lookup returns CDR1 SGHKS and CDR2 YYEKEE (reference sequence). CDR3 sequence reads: CASSAGFGGDTIYF. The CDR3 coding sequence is TGTGCCAGCAGCGCGGGATTCGGCGGAGACACCATATATTTT.

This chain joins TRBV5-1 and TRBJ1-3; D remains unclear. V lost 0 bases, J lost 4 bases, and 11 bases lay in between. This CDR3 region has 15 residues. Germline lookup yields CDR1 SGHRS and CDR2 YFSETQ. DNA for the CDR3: TGCGCCAGCAGCTTGGGGCCTGGGGTCGGAAACACCATATATTTT. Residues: CASSLGPGVGNTIYF.

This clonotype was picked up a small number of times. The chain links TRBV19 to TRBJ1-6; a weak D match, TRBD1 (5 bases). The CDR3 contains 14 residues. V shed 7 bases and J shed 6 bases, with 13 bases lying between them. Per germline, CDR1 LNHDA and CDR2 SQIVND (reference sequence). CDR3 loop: CASIGAGINSPLHF. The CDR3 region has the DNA TGTGCCAGTATTGGAGCAGGGATTAATTCACCCCTCCACTTT.

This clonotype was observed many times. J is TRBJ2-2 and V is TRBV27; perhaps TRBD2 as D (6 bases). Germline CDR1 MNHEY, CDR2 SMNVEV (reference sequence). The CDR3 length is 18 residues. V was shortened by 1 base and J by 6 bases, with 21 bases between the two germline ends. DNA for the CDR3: TGTGCCAGCAGTTTATTCAACCCAGGGACTTTAGGATCCGGGGAGCTGTTTTTT. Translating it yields CASSLFNPGTLGSGELFF.

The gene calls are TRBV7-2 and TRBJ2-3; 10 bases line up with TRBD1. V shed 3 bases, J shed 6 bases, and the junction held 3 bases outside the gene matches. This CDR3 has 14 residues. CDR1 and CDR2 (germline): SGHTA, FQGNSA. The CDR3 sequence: CASSFDRGLDTQYF. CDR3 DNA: TGTGCCAGCAGCTTCGACAGGGGGCTGGATACGCAGTATTTT.

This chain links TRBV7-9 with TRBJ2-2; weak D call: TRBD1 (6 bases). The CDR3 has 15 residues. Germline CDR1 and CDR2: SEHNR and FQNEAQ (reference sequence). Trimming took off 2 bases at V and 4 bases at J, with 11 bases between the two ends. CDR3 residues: CASSLTGRATGELFF. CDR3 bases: TGTGCCAGCAGCTTAACAGGGAGAGCCACCGGGGAGCTGTTTTTT.